This note documents a single T cell receptor beta chain sequence. There is no known antigen for this receptor. Nothing much larger sits one base from this clone, and base qualities are not available. The method behind the library was 5' RACE. A second roughly 7 to 11 cycle PCR used a sample-barcoded 5' primer and a J-beta primer mix. A unique molecular identifier was introduced onto each TCR beta cDNA molecule by a template-switch 5' adaptor carrying 12 random nucleotides. At least 3 million CDR3-containing paired-end reads were obtained from each sample. All of the RNA was converted into first-strand cDNA using the Mint cDNA synthesis kit, with a TRBC-specific oligonucleotide serving as the primer. After uracil-DNA glycosylase treatment, a first 18-cycle PCR used universal primers M1SS and BC2_uni_R on all cDNA. On the authors' methods: For normalization, 1 million high-quality reads were randomly selected from each sample, with every read carrying a distinct molecular identifier. Instead of being binned into consensus sequences, reads that shared molecular identifiers were thrown out. MiTCR, with a Q25 quality threshold and the strictest error-elimination algorithm, was used for CDR3 identification, clonotype clustering and error correction. A nonparametric unseen species model with Euler transformation was used to estimate lower-bound total TCR beta diversity. The public reads were reanalyzed by TCRdb: fastp trimming at Q25, MiXCR alignment, in-frame beta chains only. Each entry is one CDR3 protein sequence, shown with its most common DNA and genes. The V and J calls follow TCRdb's processing rather than the paper's. This sample is represented by some 1.8 million distinct CDR3 sequences; 30% to 40% of them were singletons. The ten largest clonotypes hold more than 20% of the sample.

The donors were some 36 Caucasian individuals from Russia, aged 6 to 90 years, who were systemically healthy. Each donor gave about 11 milliliters of peripheral blood, drawn into EDTA-treated Vacutainer tubes. Ficoll-Paque density-gradient centrifugation was used to isolate PBMCs, with at least 7 million obtained per sample. Trizol reagent was used to extract total RNA from PBMCs, with at least 6 micrograms per sample. For every donor, flow cytometry on a PBMC aliquot measured the percentage of naive CD45RAhigh/CD27high T cells. This sample was taken from a study of blood T cells in healthy people across ages (dated by TCRdb to between 2014 and 2017). About the investigation overall: In model experiments, template switching captured about one uniquely barcoded TCR beta cDNA molecule for every two T cells. Using deep sequencing normalized with unique cDNA molecular identifiers, the study measured how TCR beta repertoire diversity changes with age. To avoid experimental bias, donors of different ages were spread randomly across the sequencing lanes. Donors were grouped into four age groups: young (average approximately 15 years), middle-aged (about 40), aged (62) and long-lived (approximately 81). Using the same blood draw, the study looked at two additional independent replicas of 1 million unique cDNA reads for two donors, one aged 18 to 30 and the other aged 80 or older. What the work shows at the level of the full study, not this receptor alone: As age increased, observed TCR beta diversity per million T cells dropped in a roughly linear way, and a significant reduction was already evident by age 40. There was a strong correlation between observed TCR beta diversity and the percentage of naive T cells measured by flow cytometry. Bulk unsorted PBMC profiling prevented conclusive comparison of naive and antigen-experienced compartments. Compared with the aged group, more naive CD4+ T cells, fewer expanded clones and increased TCR diversity were shown by the long-lived group, suggesting age selection. Because donor CMV infection status was unknown, age-related changes in expanded clonotypes were potentially confounded. Estimates of total diversity from one million sequenced T cells were regarded as lower bounds and underestimates.

Sequencing was performed on blood. The sequence was obtained from a human donor in good health.

CDR3 sequence: CSALSGGGGAGYTF. Read as DNA, the sequence is TGCAGCGCTCTCAGCGGCGGGGGGGGTGCTGGCTACACCTTC. The chain uses TRBV29-1 and TRBJ1-2; the D gene is possibly TRBD1, with 5 bases matching. The CDR3 contains 14 residues, cysteine and phenylalanine counted. Only CDR3 DNA remains: 42 bases, in frame from the first base. Relative to germline, V is 7 bases shorter and J is 7 bases shorter, with 22 bases between their ends. The germline V gene yields SQVTM for CDR1 and ANQGSEA for CDR2.